Listed below are T cell receptor beta chains from one sample, sequenced in a study of T cells in Graves' hyperthyroidism and ophthalmopathy. TCRdb reanalysed the multiplex PCR reads using MiXCR and keeps one entry per CDR3 protein. Among roughly 150,000 distinct CDR3 sequences, just under 9.5% were seen once, and the ten largest hold over 20%. What was sequenced was blood. The receptors stem from a woman younger than 35 with Graves' hyperthyroidism that later progressed to Graves' ophthalmopathy. Each CDR3 is given with its conserved first and last residue. D genes are given only for firm matches. Size is stated for part of the rows, as once, few or many counts, or as a class when the clone is expanded.

V	D	size	J	CDR3	DNA
TRBV12-3/TRBV12-4	TRBD1	many	TRBJ2-7	CASSFGTGTFYEQYF	TGTGCCAGCAGTTTCGGGACAGGGACCTTTTACGAGCAGTACTTC
TRBV6-1	-	many	TRBJ1-5	CASRAGGSGNQPQHF	TGTGCCAGCAGAGCGGGGGGCTCGGGCAATCAGCCCCAGCATTTT
TRBV28	-	many	TRBJ1-2	CASSFGGPYGYTF	TGTGCCAGCAGTTTTGGGGGGCCCTATGGCTACACCTTC
TRBV20-1	-	many	TRBJ1-2	CSATDIGGYTF	TGCAGTGCTACAGACATTGGCGGCTACACCTTC
TRBV20-1	TRBD1	-	TRBJ2-4	CSARDQETGGAKAKNIQYF	TGCAGTGCTAGAGATCAGGAAACAGGGGGCGCAAAGGCCAAAAACATTCAGTACTTC
TRBV6-5	-	many	TRBJ2-1	CASSYWGGNEQFF	TGTGCCAGCAGTTACTGGGGCGGGAATGAGCAGTTCTTC
TRBV29-1	-	-	TRBJ1-4	CSATTASNEKLFF	TGCAGCGCCACAACAGCCTCTAATGAAAAACTGTTTTTT
TRBV28	TRBD2	many	TRBJ2-5	CASSPRLAASYQETQYF	TGTGCCAGCAGTCCTCGACTAGCGGCTAGTTACCAAGAGACCCAGTACTTC
TRBV7-9	-	many	TRBJ2-2	CASSFGSSRELFF	TGTGCCAGCAGCTTTGGTTCCTCGCGGGAGCTGTTTTTT
TRBV7-9	-	-	TRBJ2-7	CASSSDLKTYEQYF	TGTGCCAGCAGCTCAGACCTGAAAACCTACGAGCAGTACTTC
TRBV20-1	-	many	TRBJ1-5	CSASWGDNQPQHF	TGCAGTGCTAGCTGGGGGGACAATCAGCCCCAGCATTTT
TRBV10-2	TRBD2	-	TRBJ2-5	CASRTPVGLAGGIETQYF	TGCGCCAGCAGAACCCCGGTCGGGCTAGCGGGGGGAATTGAGACCCAGTACTTC
TRBV5-6	-	many	TRBJ1-1	CASSLDTWPFMNTEAFF	TGTGCCAGCAGCTTGGATACGTGGCCTTTCATGAACACTGAAGCTTTCTTT
TRBV14	-	many	TRBJ2-5	CASSQIPIETQYF	TGTGCCAGCAGCCAGATTCCGATAGAGACCCAGTACTTC
TRBV28	-	many	TRBJ2-7	CASTIEGPPYYEQYF	TGTGCCAGCACTATCGAGGGGCCCCCATACTACGAGCAGTACTTC
TRBV5-8	-	-	TRBJ2-5	CASSNGPGVETQYF	TGTGCCAGCAGCAATGGGCCAGGGGTAGAGACCCAGTACTTC
TRBV25-1	-	-	TRBJ2-7	CASSLPQGEQYF	TGTGCCAGCAGCCTACCCCAGGGCGAGCAGTACTTC
TRBV5-1	TRBD2	many	TRBJ2-1	CASTPGLARGEQFF	TGCGCCAGCACACCGGGACTAGCGAGGGGTGAGCAGTTCTTC
TRBV19	-	few	TRBJ1-1	CASSIGVGEAFF	TGTGCCAGTAGTATAGGGGTGGGGGAAGCTTTCTTT
TRBV15	-	many	TRBJ1-2	CATSTRRANYGYTF	TGTGCCACCAGCACCAGGAGAGCTAACTATGGCTACACCTTC
TRBV29-1	-	many	TRBJ2-3	CSVARSTDTQYF	TGCAGCGTTGCCCGGAGCACAGATACGCAGTATTTT
TRBV19	TRBD1	-	TRBJ2-4	CASSLRDRGLWENIQYF	TGTGCCAGTAGTCTCCGTGACAGGGGGCTTTGGGAAAACATTCAGTACTTC
TRBV5-6	TRBD1	few	TRBJ1-1	CASSLYRGSEAFF	TGTGCCAGCAGCTTATACAGGGGATCTGAAGCTTTCTTT
TRBV9	TRBD2	-	TRBJ2-1	CASSVATRASGRDNEQFF	TGTGCCAGCAGCGTAGCGACCCGGGCTAGCGGGAGAGACAATGAGCAGTTCTTC
TRBV7-8	TRBD1	many	TRBJ1-1	CASSLRQGTNTEAFF	TGTGCCAGCAGCTTACGACAGGGGACGAACACTGAAGCTTTCTTT